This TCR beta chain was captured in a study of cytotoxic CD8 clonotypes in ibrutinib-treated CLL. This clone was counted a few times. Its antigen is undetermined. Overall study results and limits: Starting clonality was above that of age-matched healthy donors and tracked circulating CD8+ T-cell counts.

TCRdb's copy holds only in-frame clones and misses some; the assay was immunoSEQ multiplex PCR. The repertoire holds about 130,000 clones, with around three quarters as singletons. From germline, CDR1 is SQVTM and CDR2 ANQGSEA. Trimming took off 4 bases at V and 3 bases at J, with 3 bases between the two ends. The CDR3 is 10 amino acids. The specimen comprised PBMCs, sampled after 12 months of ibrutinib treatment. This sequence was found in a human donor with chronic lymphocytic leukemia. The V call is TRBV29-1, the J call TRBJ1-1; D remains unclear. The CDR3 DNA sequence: TGCAGCGTTGGGGACACTGAAGCTTTCTTT. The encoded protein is CSVGDTEAFF.